What follows are 21 T cell receptor beta chains derived from one specimen sequenced in a study of cytomegalovirus exposure and HLA in healthy donors. The PCR contained 60 Vbeta and 13 Jbeta primers. TCRdb's table, derived via immunoSEQ multiplex PCR, lists solely in-frame clones and lacks some. The data show some 150,000 clones, 81% seen once. Material for sequencing was PBMCs. The receptor set was obtained from a woman aged 45-65 years in good health and CMV-seronegative.

This chain joins TRBV7-8 and TRBJ2-3; a possible D gene is TRBD1 (5 bases). In germline, CDR1 is SGHVS, CDR2 FQNEAQ. V was clipped by 3 bases and J by 0 bases, with 7 bases between them. CDR3 length: 14 amino acids. The DNA for the CDR3 is TGTGCCAGCAGCTTTGGGGCAAGCACAGATACGCAGTATTTT. Translated, it gives CASSFGASTDTQYF.

This chain links TRBV6-1 with TRBJ2-7; the match to TRBD1 covers 11 bases. CDR3 size: 15 residues. Germline CDR1 MNHNS, CDR2 SASEGT. The J segment lost 2 bases and the V segment lost 5 bases, leaving 5 bases of the junction unmatched. CDR3 nucleotide sequence: TGTGCCAGCAGTTCCGGACAGGGGGCGACCTACGAGCAGTACTTC. Translated: CASSSGQGATYEQYF.

The V gene is TRBV7-9, the J gene TRBJ2-5; TRBD2 is a possible D gene (5 bases). Germline V lookup: CDR1 SEHNR, CDR2 FQNEAQ (reference sequence). The CDR3 runs to 13 residues. Trimming stripped 5 bases from V and 11 bases from J, with 18 bases between. As DNA, the CDR3 is TGTGCCAGCAGCCGCGGTACTTTACGGGGACAGTACTTC. This codes for CASSRGTLRGQYF. The full variable domain, in which reference TRBV7-9 and TRBJ2-5 provide the parts outside the CDR3, is DTGVSQNPRHKITKRGQNVTFRCDPISEHNRLYWYRQTLGQGPEFLTYFQNEAQLEKSRLLSDRFSAERPKGSFSTLEIQRTEQGDSAMYLCASSRGTLRGQYFGPGTRLLVL.

On this clone: The sample contains more than one DNA sequence encoding this CDR3. The V call is TRBV9, the J call TRBJ1-2; 7 nucleotides line up with TRBD1. In germline, CDR1 is SGDLS, CDR2 YYNGEE. The junction had 0 bases not matched to a gene; V was cut back by 0 bases and J by 1 base. The CDR3 has 14 residues. The CDR3 sequence is CASSVDRGNYGYTF. The CDR3 region has the DNA TGTGCCAGCAGCGTAGACAGGGGTAACTATGGCTACACCTTC. The variable domain in full, with the rest retrieved from reference TRBV9 and TRBJ1-2, is DSGVTQTPKHLITATGQRVTLRCSPRSGDLSVYWYQQSLDQGLQFLIQYYNGEERAKGNILERFSAQQFPDLHSELNLSSLELGDSALYFCASSVDRGNYGYTFGSGTRLTVV.

CDR3: CASSPHPGQNYGYTF. The CDR3 DNA follows: TGTGCCAGCAGCCCACATCCGGGACAGAACTATGGCTACACCTTC. The V and J genes are TRBV7-3 and TRBJ1-2; 7 bases align to TRBD1. Germline-derived CDR1 and CDR2 are SGHTA and FQGTGA. This CDR3 has 15 residues. Unmatched junction bases numbered 8, after V lost 5 bases and J lost 2 bases.

Only a few counts were recorded for this clone. This chain joins TRBV13 and TRBJ2-1; 7 bases agree with TRBD2. The V gene's germline CDR1 is PRHDT and CDR2 FYEKMQ (reference sequence). This CDR3 is 15 amino acids long. The V gene end was trimmed by 4 bases and the J gene end by 2 bases; junction bases not matched to a gene: 5. DNA of the CDR3: TGTGCCAGCAGCTCCTCGGGACTAACCTACAATGAGCAGTTCTTC. This codes for CASSSSGLTYNEQFF.

The V and J genes are TRBV5-8 and TRBJ1-5; 10 bases are shared with TRBD1. Trimming cost V 0 bases and J 6 bases; bases outside gene matches: 6. The CDR3 is 16 amino acids. The germline CDR1 and CDR2 sequences are SGHTS and YDEGEE. The CDR3 DNA reads TGTGCCAGCAGCTTGGTGGGACAGGGGTCGGGTCAGCCCCAGCATTTT. Protein product: CASSLVGQGSGQPQHF.

This sequence joins TRBV6-5 and TRBJ2-2; TRBD1 aligns across 9 bases. Germline V lookup: CDR1 MNHEY, CDR2 SVGAGI. Germline trimming cut 6 bases from V and 7 bases from J; bases unmatched to any gene: 9. The CDR3 sequence is 15 residues long. As DNA, the CDR3 is TGTGCCAGCAGACCGGGGACAGGGATGGGCGGGGAGCTGTTTTTT. This gives the protein CASRPGTGMGGELFF.

This clone was seen a single time. The V call is TRBV5-6, the J call TRBJ2-2; D may be TRBD1 (5 bases). V lost 4 bases and J 5 bases, leaving 18 bases between the germline ends. The CDR3 spans 16 residues. Germline lookup yields CDR1 SGHDT and CDR2 YYEEEE. The DNA of the CDR3 is TGTGCCAGCAGCCAGACAGTAGTCAGGAGTACCGGGGAGCTGTTTTTT. This sequence encodes CASSQTVVRSTGELFF. Combining the CDR3 with reference TRBV5-6 and TRBJ2-2 gives the whole variable domain DAGVTQSPTHLIKTRGQQVTLRCSPKSGHDTVSWYQQALGQGPQFIFQYYEEEERQRGNFPDRFSGHQFPNYSSELNVNALLLGDSALYLCASSQTVVRSTGELFFGEGSRLTVL.

The chain joins TRBV4-3 to TRBJ2-1; no definite D call. V was trimmed by 0 bases and J by 7 bases, leaving 13 bases between them. This CDR3 is built from 15 residues. Germline loops: CDR1 LGHNA, CDR2 YSLEER. This chain's CDR3 is CASSQDRSSSNEQFF. CDR3 nucleotide sequence: TGCGCCAGCAGCCAAGATCGAAGTAGCAGTAATGAGCAGTTCTTC.

V usage is TRBV5-1 and J usage is TRBJ1-6, with 10 bases that match TRBD1. Germline CDR1 is SGHRS and CDR2 is YFSETQ. The CDR3 runs to 16 residues. With 4 bases clipped from V and 7 bases from J, the junction kept 8 bases outside the gene matches. As DNA, the CDR3 is TGCGCCAGCAGCCATACTGGACAGGGGGGAAATTCACCCCTCCACTTT. It translates to CASSHTGQGGNSPLHF.

The chain uses TRBV2 and TRBJ2-5; 8 positions agree with TRBD2. The germline V gene has CDR1 SNHLY and CDR2 FYNNEI. The V segment lost 7 bases and the J segment 4 bases; nucleotides outside the gene matches: 11. The CDR3 is 15 amino acids. In DNA form, the CDR3 reads TGTGCCAGCACTCTAGGAGCGGGAGCAAGAGAGACCCAGTACTTC. Translation: CASTLGAGARETQYF.

The chain employs TRBV28 and TRBJ2-3, with TRBD2 as a possible D gene (6 bases). The germline CDR1 and CDR2 sequences are MDHEN and SYDVKM. This CDR3 has 18 amino acids. V was trimmed by 5 bases and J by 0 bases, leaving 21 bases between them. The CDR3, as DNA: TGTGCCAGCAGTCCCCTGGTGGGTGTAGCGGCTAGCACAGATACGCAGTATTTT. This codes for CASSPLVGVAASTDTQYF.

This clone is medium-sized by share. The rearrangement links TRBV21-1 to TRBJ2-1; the table names TRBD2, a call not compared with the DNA. TRBV21-1 is listed as a pseudogene. The CDR3 length is 13 residues. CDR3 DNA sequence: TGTGCCAGGGGTGGAGACTCCTACAATGAGCAGTTCTTC. It translates to CARGGDSYNEQFF.

The chain carries TRBV5-1 and TRBJ1-5, with 9 nucleotides matching TRBD1. After removal of 1 base from V and 6 bases from J, the junction contained 5 bases not matched to a gene. Germline V gene sequence: CDR1 SGHRS, CDR2 YFSETQ. This CDR3 has 15 residues. Written as DNA, the CDR3 is TGCGCCAGCAGCTTGACAGGGGGCTCTACTCAGCCCCAGCATTTT. Its translation is CASSLTGGSTQPQHF.

The chain employs TRBV29-1 and TRBJ2-7; D gene uncertain. Germline V CDR1 and CDR2: SQVTM, ANQGSEA. The CDR3 covers 11 residues. V was pared by 6 bases and J by 2 bases, with 8 bases between. The CDR3: CSVKLAYEQYF. The CDR3 nucleotides read TGCAGCGTGAAGCTAGCCTACGAGCAGTACTTC.

The chain joins TRBV6-4 to TRBJ2-1, with 10 positions matching TRBD2. The CDR3 is 16 amino acids. CDR1 MRHNA and CDR2 SNTAGT come from the germline V gene. With V trimmed by 2 bases and J by 9 bases, 10 bases remained unmatched. In DNA form, the CDR3 reads TGTGCCAGCAGTGACACGGCTAGCGGGGGATGGGGTGAGCAGTTCTTC. Protein sequence: CASSDTASGGWGEQFF.

The CDR3 here is CASSRTSEGGYTQYF. For the CDR3, the DNA is TGTGCCAGCAGCCGGACTAGCGAGGGGGGTTATACGCAGTATTTT. The chain couples TRBV11-2 to TRBJ2-3; 9 nucleotides align to TRBD2. This CDR3 is 15 amino acids long. The ends lost 5 bases at V and 7 bases at J; junction bases unmatched: 10. Looked up from germline, CDR1 is SGHAT and CDR2 is FQNNGV.

The V and J genes are TRBV5-4 and TRBJ2-3; TRBD2 aligns across 13 bases. Germline V gene data show CDR1 as SGHNT and CDR2 as YYREEE (reference sequence). This CDR3 is 16 amino acids long. Trimming removed 5 bases from V and 5 bases from J; junction bases left unmatched: 8. DNA of the CDR3: TGTGCCAGCAGACCTACTAGCGGGAGGGCCCAAGATACGCAGTATTTT. Translating it yields CASRPTSGRAQDTQYF.

A remark on this clone: The sample has other DNA sequences that encode this CDR3 too. The chain links TRBV5-6 to TRBJ2-2, with D hard to call. V gave up 4 bases and J gave up 6 bases, with 16 bases separating them. Per germline, CDR1 SGHDT and CDR2 YYEEEE. There are 15 residues in the CDR3. The CDR3 sequence: CASSPGHGVSGELFF. As DNA, the CDR3 is TGTGCCAGCAGCCCGGGTCACGGAGTGTCCGGGGAGCTGTTTTTT. Full variable domain (rest looked up from reference TRBV5-6 and TRBJ2-2): DAGVTQSPTHLIKTRGQQVTLRCSPKSGHDTVSWYQQALGQGPQFIFQYYEEEERQRGNFPDRFSGHQFPNYSSELNVNALLLGDSALYLCASSPGHGVSGELFFGEGSRLTVL.

The gene calls are TRBV6-5 and TRBJ2-1; 13 bases are shared with TRBD2. After removal of 4 bases from V and 2 bases from J, the junction contained 2 bases not matched to a gene. The CDR3 runs to 16 residues. CDR1 and CDR2 (germline): MNHEY, SVGAGI. CDR3 in DNA: TGTGCCAGCAGTTCCGGGACTAGCGGGACCTACAATGAGCAGTTCTTC. The encoded protein is CASSSGTSGTYNEQFF.